This paragraph reports one T cell receptor (beta chain). Its specificity is not known. CD45RO-negative cells were positively selected for CCR7, leaving out terminally differentiated effector memory CD45RA+ cells. The CDR3 has 15 residues. Germline CDR1 and CDR2: MNHEY and SMNVEV (reference sequence). V lost 2 bases to trimming and J lost 1 base; unmatched junction nucleotides: 5. The sample is drawn from a study of shared clonotypes between healthy human individuals. Study-wide findings and caveats: Measured sharing among donors was expected to vary with sequencing depth. Among the subsets, naive ones generally showed larger estimated richness than memory ones. The study's rarefaction showed incomplete sorted-subset sequencing despite large depth.

Sequencing was performed with immunoSEQ multiplex PCR; in TCRdb, only in-frame clones are kept and a portion is missing. This table has 600,000 or so clones, 85% to 95% appearing once. This chain joins TRBV27 and TRBJ2-7; 7 positions match TRBD2. This TCR came from a woman aged 25-40 years in good health. Sequenced: naive CD8+ T cells sorted from blood. CDR3 amino acids: CASSLIGGGSYEQYF. For the CDR3, the DNA is TGTGCCAGCAGTTTAATTGGGGGGGGGTCCTACGAGCAGTACTTC.